What follows is one T cell receptor (beta chain) and its context. TCRdb's copy holds only in-frame clones and misses some; the assay was immunoSEQ multiplex PCR. The table has approximately 230,000 clones, 88% seen once. This sample stems from a study of blood T cell repertoires in COVID-19. Germline assignment: CDR1 LNHDA and CDR2 SQIVND (reference sequence). The CDR3 is 12 residues long. Trimming shortened V by 7 bases and J by 2 bases, and 8 bases separated the two germline ends. The sample taken for sequencing was peripheral blood. The J gene is TRBJ1-2, the V gene TRBV19; no firm D call. The sequence was obtained from a woman aged 40 to 50 who had recovered from COVID-19. The CDR3 DNA is TGTGCCAGTAATTCAGGCAACTATGGCTACACCTTC. Encoded protein: CASNSGNYGYTF.